Listed here are 26 T cell receptor beta chains from one sample, sequenced in a study of CXCR3-negative and CXCR3-positive naive CD8 T cells. TRB cDNA was prepared as libraries by UMI-labeled 5' RACE. TCRdb re-analyzed the 5' RACE reads; it lists each CDR3 protein once, without DNA. Here the sample table reports about 130,000 distinct CDR3 sequences. Sequenced input: naive CXCR3- CD8+ T cells from blood. Specified subset: CD45RO-CCR7+CD27+CD95- naive CD8+ T cells lacking CXCR3 (TNR3-). The source is a human donor in good health. Some clones in this sample may be carry-over from other donors' samples.

This CDR3 reads CATSRGGSPAEAFF. V is TRBV7-3 and J is TRBJ1-1; TCRdb's D gene call, TRBD1, goes unchecked for lack of DNA. The germline CDR1 and CDR2 sequences are SGHTA and FQGTGA. This CDR3 has 14 amino acids. Complete variable domain (other parts from reference TRBV7-3 and TRBJ1-1): GAGVSQTPSNKVTEKGKYVELRCDPISGHTALYWYRQSLGQGPEFLIYFQGTGAADDSGLPNDRFFAVRPEGSVSTLKIQRTERGDSAVYLCATSRGGSPAEAFFGQGTRLTVV.

The chain combines TRBV12-3 or TRBV12-4 with TRBJ2-1. CDR3 size: 11 residues. The CDR3 spells CASQSYNEQFF.

This rearrangement joins TRBV20-1 to TRBJ2-3; checking the TCRdb D call of TRBD2 is not possible without DNA. Germline lookup yields CDR1 DFQATT and CDR2 SNEGSKA (reference sequence). The CDR3 runs 14 residues. The CDR3 here is CSASLAGGGDTQYF.

This rearrangement joins TRBV12-3 or TRBV12-4 to TRBJ2-1; the D call from TCRdb, TRBD2, cannot be confirmed without DNA. This CDR3 is 14 amino acids long. CDR3 sequence: CASSFSGRVDEQFF.

The chain carries TRBV7-2 and TRBJ2-7; the D gene TCRdb calls, TRBD2, cannot be checked with no DNA. Germline V gene sequence: CDR1 SGHTA, CDR2 FQGNSA. CDR3 length equals 17 residues. The CDR3 loop reads CASSLVGLAVNSYEQYF.

This chain links TRBV7-8 with TRBJ2-7; the TCRdb D gene call, TRBD2, has no DNA to confirm it. Germline CDR1 is SGHVS and CDR2 is FQNEAQ. The CDR3 consists of 14 residues. The CDR3 spells CASSERGGSYEQYF.

The rearrangement uses TRBV5-1 and TRBJ2-7; lacking DNA, the TRBD1 call made by TCRdb goes unchecked. The CDR3 extends over 16 amino acids. Per the germline V gene, CDR1 is SGHRS and CDR2 is YFSETQ. The CDR3 is CASANTGQILTHEQYF.

The chain couples TRBV9 to TRBJ2-7. Germline V gene data show CDR1 as SGDLS and CDR2 as YYNGEE. This CDR3 comprises 15 residues. CDR3 region: CASSVGVRPDYEQYF.

The chain uses TRBV12-3 or TRBV12-4 and TRBJ1-1; TCRdb's D gene call, TRBD1, goes unchecked for lack of DNA. The CDR3 length is 17 residues. CDR3 in amino acids: CASSPTGTGGRFTEAFF.

The V and J genes are TRBV6-2 or TRBV6-3 and TRBJ1-1; TCRdb picks TRBD1, but there is no DNA to check that call. CDR3 length: 11 amino acids. CDR1 and CDR2 (germline): MNHEY, SVGEGT. This chain's CDR3 is CASSSDRPAFF.

The chain uses TRBV28 and TRBJ2-3; there is no DNA to check the TCRdb D call of TRBD2. This CDR3 spans 16 amino acids. Germline values: CDR1 MDHEN, CDR2 SYDVKM. CDR3 residues: CASSPLAGENTDTQYF.

J is TRBJ2-7 and V is TRBV7-9; the TRBD1 assignment by TCRdb is unverifiable without DNA. The germline V gene has CDR1 SEHNR and CDR2 FQNEAQ (reference sequence). There are 15 residues in the CDR3. CDR3 amino acids: CASSPALDGNYEQYF.

This chain joins TRBV27 and TRBJ1-5; TCRdb's D call, TRBD1, is unchecked because there is no DNA. Germline values: CDR1 MNHEY, CDR2 SMNVEV (reference sequence). This CDR3 is built from 14 residues. This CDR3 reads CASSFGGSPQPQHF.

V is TRBV6-2 or TRBV6-3 and J is TRBJ2-7. Germline CDR1 and CDR2: MNHEY and SVGEGT. The CDR3 has 15 amino acids. The CDR3 reads CASSYSVGKTYEQYF.

This rearrangement joins TRBV12-3 or TRBV12-4 to TRBJ2-7; TCRdb gives TRBD2 as the D gene, but with no DNA this cannot be confirmed. CDR3 length equals 14 residues. The CDR3: CASSFQLAAYEQYF.

The J gene is TRBJ2-7, the V gene TRBV20-1; there is no DNA to check the TCRdb D call of TRBD1. Germline-derived CDR1 and CDR2 are DFQATT and SNEGSKA (reference sequence). The CDR3 is 16 amino acids. The CDR3 sequence: CSAHRGLAGAPYEQYF.

V gene TRBV25-1 combines with J gene TRBJ2-1. The CDR3 covers 11 residues. Germline CDR1 and CDR2: MGHDK and SYGVNS. Here the CDR3 reads CASSLSFEQFF.

The chain employs TRBV29-1 and TRBJ2-7; the D call from TCRdb, TRBD1, cannot be confirmed without DNA. The germline CDR1 and CDR2 sequences are SQVTM and ANQGSEA. CDR3 size: 14 residues. The chain's CDR3 is CSVETGTETYEQYF.

The genes are TRBV7-8 and TRBJ2-4; the D call of TRBD2 rests on TCRdb alone, since no DNA is present to check it. CDR1 SGHVS and CDR2 FQNEAQ come from the germline V gene. The CDR3 is made up of 16 amino acids. CDR3 in amino acids: CASSPRDYSGRNIQYF.

This chain uses TRBV7-3 with TRBJ2-7; TCRdb returns TRBD1, unconfirmable since there is no DNA. CDR1 is SGHTA, CDR2 FQGTGA, per germline. The CDR3 covers 14 residues. The CDR3 here is CASSLIGGQDEQYF.

The rearrangement links TRBV28 to TRBJ2-7. Germline-derived CDR1 and CDR2 are MDHEN and SYDVKM. The CDR3 is made up of 17 amino acids. CDR3 loop: CASSLVPMVRGSYEQYF.

The chain links TRBV6-2 or TRBV6-3 to TRBJ2-7. Germline CDR1 reads MNHEY; CDR2 reads SVGEGT. This CDR3 spans 17 amino acids. The CDR3 is CASSYRFRLAVSYEQYF.

The V and J genes are TRBV12-3 or TRBV12-4 and TRBJ1-4. This CDR3 has 16 amino acids. The CDR3 loop is CASSFSPSVVDEKLFF.

The chain uses TRBV7-9 and TRBJ1-1; there is no DNA to check the TCRdb D call of TRBD1. Germline V gene lookup returns CDR1 SEHNR and CDR2 FQNEAQ (reference sequence). CDR3 size: 15 residues. The CDR3 region is CASSPWGAQNTEAFF.

The J gene is TRBJ2-5, the V gene TRBV5-1; the TCRdb call, TRBD1, lacks DNA for checking. CDR1 is SGHRS and CDR2 is YFSETQ in the germline V gene. This CDR3 is 14 amino acids long. CDR3 residues: CASSLVGAGETQYF.

CDR3 amino acids: CASSTHRGWDTEAFF. The V call is TRBV28, the J call TRBJ1-1; TCRdb returns TRBD1, unconfirmable since there is no DNA. The germline V gene encodes CDR1 MDHEN and CDR2 SYDVKM. CDR3 length: 15 residues.